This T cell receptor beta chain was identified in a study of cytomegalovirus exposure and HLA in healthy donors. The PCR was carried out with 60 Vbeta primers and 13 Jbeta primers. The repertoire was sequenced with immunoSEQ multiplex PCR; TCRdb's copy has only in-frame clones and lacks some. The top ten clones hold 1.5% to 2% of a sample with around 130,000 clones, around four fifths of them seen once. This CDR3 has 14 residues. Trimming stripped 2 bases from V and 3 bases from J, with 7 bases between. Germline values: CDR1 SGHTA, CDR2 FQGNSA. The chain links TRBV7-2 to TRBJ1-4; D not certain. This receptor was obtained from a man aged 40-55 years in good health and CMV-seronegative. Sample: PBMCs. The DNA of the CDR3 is TGTGCCAGCAGCTTAACAGTAGCTAATGAAAAACTGTTTTTT. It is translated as CASSLTVANEKLFF.